In its sample, the clone carrying this T cell receptor beta chain was seen once. The data belong to a study of blood T cell repertoires in COVID-19. About the study: The origin of the acute and convalescent COVID-19 samples was the United States, Italy and Spain. T cells, B-cell-depleted T cells, or PBMCs provided the cDNA or gDNA that served as material.

Germline loops: CDR1 SQVTM, CDR2 ANQGSEA. V gave up 3 bases and J gave up 6 bases, with 12 bases separating them. The CDR3 consists of 12 residues. Clones were sequenced by immunoSEQ multiplex PCR, and TCRdb holds only the in-frame ones, with some missing. This repertoire shows roughly 49,000 clones, approximately 91% found once; its top ten account for roughly a quarter. This TCR was recovered from a human donor in a cohort sampled during active COVID-19. The gene calls are TRBV29-1 and TRBJ2-7; D gene uncertain. Material: peripheral blood. CDR3 sequence reads: CSVDGHRGEQYF. Here the CDR3 DNA reads TGCAGCGTTGATGGCCACCGCGGCGAGCAGTACTTC.